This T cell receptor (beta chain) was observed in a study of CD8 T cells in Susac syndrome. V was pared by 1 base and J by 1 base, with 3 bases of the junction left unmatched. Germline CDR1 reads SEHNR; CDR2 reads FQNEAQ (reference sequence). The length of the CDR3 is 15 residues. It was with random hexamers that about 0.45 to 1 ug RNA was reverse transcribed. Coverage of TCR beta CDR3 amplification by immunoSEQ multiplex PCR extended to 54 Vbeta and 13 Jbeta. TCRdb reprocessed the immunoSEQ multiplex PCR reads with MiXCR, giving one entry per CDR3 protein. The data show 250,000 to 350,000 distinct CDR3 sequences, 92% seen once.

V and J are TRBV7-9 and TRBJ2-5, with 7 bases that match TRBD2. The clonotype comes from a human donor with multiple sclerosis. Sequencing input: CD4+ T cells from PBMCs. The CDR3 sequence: CASSLGGLLQETQYF. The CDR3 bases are TGTGCCAGCAGCTTAGGGGGACTACTCCAAGAGACCCAGTACTTC. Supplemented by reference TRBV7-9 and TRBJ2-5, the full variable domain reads DTGVSQNPRHKITKRGQNVTFRCDPISEHNRLYWYRQTLGQGPEFLTYFQNEAQLEKSRLLSDRFSAERPKGSFSTLEIQRTEQGDSAMYLCASSLGGLLQETQYFGPGTRLLVL.